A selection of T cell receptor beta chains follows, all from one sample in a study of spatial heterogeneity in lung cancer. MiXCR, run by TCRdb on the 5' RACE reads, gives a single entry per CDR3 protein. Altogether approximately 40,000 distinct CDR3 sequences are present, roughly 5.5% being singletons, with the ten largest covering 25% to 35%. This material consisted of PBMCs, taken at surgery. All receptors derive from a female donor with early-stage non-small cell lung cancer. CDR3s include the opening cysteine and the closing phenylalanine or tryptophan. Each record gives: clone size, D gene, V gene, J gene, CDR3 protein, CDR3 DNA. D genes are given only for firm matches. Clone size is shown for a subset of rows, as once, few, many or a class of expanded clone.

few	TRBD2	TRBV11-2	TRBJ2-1	CASSLAASGSNREQFF	TGTGCCAGCAGCTTAGCGGCTAGCGGGTCCAACCGGGAGCAGTTCTTC
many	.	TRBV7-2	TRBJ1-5	CASSPGQFGGNQPQHF	TGTGCCAGCAGCCCCGGACAGTTTGGTGGCAATCAGCCCCAGCATTTT
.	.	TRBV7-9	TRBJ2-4	CASGLLRDIQYF	TGTGCCAGCGGCCTCTTGCGGGACATTCAGTACTTC
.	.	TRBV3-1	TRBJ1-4	CASSPSQLVNEKLFF	TGTGCCAGCAGCCCCTCCCAGCTCGTTAATGAAAAACTGTTTTTT
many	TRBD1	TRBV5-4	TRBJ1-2	CASRGQGYGYTF	TGTGCCAGCAGGGGACAGGGCTATGGCTACACCTTC
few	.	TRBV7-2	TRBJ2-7	CASSLYYEQYF	TGTGCCAGCAGCTTATACTACGAGCAGTACTTC
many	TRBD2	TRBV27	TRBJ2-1	CASSLSRLAGQQFF	TGTGCCAGCAGTTTGTCCCGACTAGCGGGCCAGCAGTTCTTC
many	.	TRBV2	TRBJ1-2	CASSDYRVYGYTF	TGTGCCAGCAGTGACTACAGGGTTTATGGCTACACCTTC
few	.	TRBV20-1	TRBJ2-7	CSVLRDSSYEQYF	TGCAGTGTTTTGAGGGACTCCTCCTACGAGCAGTACTTC
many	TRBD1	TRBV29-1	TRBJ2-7	CSVRTGGYEQYF	TGCAGCGTCCGGACAGGGGGCTACGAGCAGTACTTC
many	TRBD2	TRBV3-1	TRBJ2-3	CASSQDSGTRSDTQYF	TGTGCCAGCAGCCAAGATTCCGGGACTAGGTCCGATACGCAGTATTTT
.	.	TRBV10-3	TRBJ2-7	CAISESTATYEQYF	TGTGCCATCAGTGAGTCGACAGCAACCTACGAGCAGTACTTC
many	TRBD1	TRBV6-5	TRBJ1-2	CASSKLIQTGNYGYTF	TGTGCCAGCAGCAAACTAATTCAGACAGGGAACTATGGCTACACCTTC
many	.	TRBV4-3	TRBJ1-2	CASSQGTGIYGYTF	TGCGCCAGCAGCCAAGGGACCGGGATATATGGCTACACCTTC
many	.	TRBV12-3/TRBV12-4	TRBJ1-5	CASSWTASGPQHF	TGTGCCAGCAGCTGGACAGCCTCGGGACCCCAGCATTTT
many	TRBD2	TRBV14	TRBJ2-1	CASSRLAGGMYNEQFF	TGTGCCAGCAGCCGACTAGCGGGAGGGATGTACAATGAGCAGTTCTTC
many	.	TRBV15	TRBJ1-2	CATSREPLEGYTF	TGTGCCACCAGCAGAGAGCCCCTTGAGGGCTACACCTTC
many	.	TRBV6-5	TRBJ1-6	CASSKDSRNSPLHF	TGTGCCAGCAGTAAGGATAGCAGGAATTCACCCCTCCACTTT
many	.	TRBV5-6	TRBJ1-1	CASSQLGAGKAFF	TGTGCCAGCAGCCAACTGGGGGCAGGGAAAGCTTTCTTT
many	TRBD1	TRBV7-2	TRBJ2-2	CASSFVTGATGELFF	TGTGCCAGCAGCTTTGTCACAGGGGCGACCGGGGAGCTGTTTTTT
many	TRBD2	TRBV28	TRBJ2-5	CASSFRFGRAKETQYF	TGTGCCAGCAGTTTCCGTTTCGGGAGGGCCAAAGAGACCCAGTACTTC
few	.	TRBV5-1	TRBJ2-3	CASSKSGEPTDTQYF	TGCGCCAGCAGCAAATCAGGGGAACCCACAGATACGCAGTATTTT
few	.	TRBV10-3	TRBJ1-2	CAISETTGTLHGYTF	TGTGCCATCAGTGAAACGACAGGAACTCTCCATGGCTACACCTTC
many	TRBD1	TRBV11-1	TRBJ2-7	CASSSRTGVSYEQYF	TGTGCCAGCAGCTCGCGGACAGGGGTCTCCTACGAGCAGTACTTC
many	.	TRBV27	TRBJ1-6	CASSFNYNSPLHF	TGTGCCAGCAGTTTTAACTATAATTCACCCCTCCACTTT
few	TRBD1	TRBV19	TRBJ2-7	CPGQEGYEQYF	TGTCCGGGACAGGAGGGCTACGAGCAGTACTTC
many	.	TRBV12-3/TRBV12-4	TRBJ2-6	CASSSEAANVLTF	TGTGCCAGCAGTTCGGAGGCGGCCAACGTCCTGACTTTC
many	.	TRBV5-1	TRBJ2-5	CASSLDPESGTQYF	TGCGCCAGCAGCTTGGACCCGGAGAGTGGGACCCAGTACTTC
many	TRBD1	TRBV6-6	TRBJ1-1	CASSWDRAPEAFF	TGTGCCAGCAGTTGGGACAGGGCCCCTGAAGCTTTCTTT
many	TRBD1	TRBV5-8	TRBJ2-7	CASSLWDREQYF	TGTGCCAGCAGCCTTTGGGACAGGGAGCAGTACTTC
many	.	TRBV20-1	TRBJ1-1	CSARQPQGPNTEAFF	TGCAGTGCTAGACAACCCCAGGGACCGAACACTGAAGCTTTCTTT
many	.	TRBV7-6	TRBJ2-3	CASSARGSGGTDTQYF	TGTGCCAGCAGCGCCAGGGGTTCGGGCGGCACAGATACGCAGTATTTT
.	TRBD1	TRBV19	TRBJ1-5	CASSGDRGRQPQHF	TGTGCCAGTAGTGGGGACAGGGGAAGGCAGCCCCAGCATTTT
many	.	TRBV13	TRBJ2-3	CASSRGWGRSSTDTQYF	TGTGCCAGCAGCCGGGGTTGGGGCCGGAGTAGCACAGATACGCAGTATTTT
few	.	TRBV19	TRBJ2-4	CASSYRTGLGNIQYF	TGTGCCAGTAGTTACCGCACAGGGTTGGGAAACATTCAGTACTTC
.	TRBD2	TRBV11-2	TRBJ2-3	CASSLVAGGPGTDTQYF	TGTGCCAGCAGCTTAGTCGCGGGGGGGCCAGGCACAGATACGCAGTATTTT